Shown below are 21 T cell receptor beta chains from a single sample sequenced in a study of blood T cell repertoires in COVID-19. Sequencing was performed with immunoSEQ multiplex PCR; in TCRdb, only in-frame clones are kept and a portion is missing. The sample includes around 250,000 clones, more than 80% of them seen just once. Material: peripheral blood. All receptors derive from a woman aged 25-40 years with active or convalescent COVID-19.

With regard to this clone: This sample also contains other DNA sequences that code for the same CDR3. This chain links TRBV5-1 with TRBJ1-1; 7 nucleotides line up with TRBD1. The CDR3 has 13 residues. Germline V gene sequence: CDR1 SGHRS, CDR2 YFSETQ. The trim removed 4 bases at V and 4 bases at J, leaving 4 bases unmatched. Here the CDR3 reads CASSLQGFTEAFF. The CDR3 bases are TGCGCCAGCAGCCTACAGGGGTTCACTGAAGCTTTCTTT.

This clone appeared once. The V gene is TRBV7-6, the J gene TRBJ2-7; 8 bases are a match to TRBD1. Germline assignment: CDR1 SGHVS and CDR2 FNYEAQ. With 1 base clipped from V and 6 bases from J, the junction kept 11 bases outside the gene matches. This CDR3 comprises 16 residues. CDR3 residues: CASSLVMLGRGREQYF. In DNA form, the CDR3 reads TGTGCCAGCAGCTTAGTGATGTTGGGCAGGGGGCGCGAGCAGTACTTC.

The chain joins TRBV5-1 to TRBJ1-2, with 10 positions matching TRBD1. Trimming cost V 3 bases and J 6 bases; bases outside gene matches: 5. Per germline, CDR1 SGHRS and CDR2 YFSETQ. The CDR3 has 14 residues. The CDR3 region has the DNA TGCGCCAGCAGCTCTCACGGACAGGGGGATGGCTACACCTTC. Its translation is CASSSHGQGDGYTF.

The rearrangement joins TRBV6-5 to TRBJ2-2; TRBD2 matches 8 bases. From germline, CDR1 is MNHEY and CDR2 SVGAGI. This CDR3 has 15 residues. The junction had 4 bases not matched to a gene; V was cut back by 7 bases and J by 0 bases. In DNA, the CDR3 is TGTGCCAGCACCCCGGGACTAGCGAACACCGGGGAGCTGTTTTTT. It is translated as CASTPGLANTGELFF.

The chain combines TRBV9 with TRBJ2-3; 7 nucleotides agree with TRBD2. Per germline, CDR1 SGDLS and CDR2 YYNGEE. The CDR3 totals 15 residues. The V and J ends lost 3 bases and 4 bases, in that order; junction bases with no gene match: 8. The CDR3 loop is CASSGPRAGSDTQYF. CDR3 coding DNA: TGTGCCAGCAGCGGGCCCCGAGCGGGGTCAGATACGCAGTATTTT.

The gene calls are TRBV4-1 and TRBJ2-7; 9 bases match TRBD2. From germline, CDR1 is MGHRA and CDR2 YSYEKL. The CDR3 has 15 amino acids. With V trimmed by 2 bases and J by 2 bases, 4 bases remained unmatched. Written as DNA, the CDR3 is TGCGCCAGCAGCCAAAGCGGGGGGATAACCTACGAGCAGTACTTC. Its protein product is CASSQSGGITYEQYF.

The V gene is TRBV3-1 (or the pseudogene TRBV3-2), the J gene TRBJ1-2, with D possibly matching TRBD1 (5 bases). This CDR3 has 16 residues. Looked up from germline, CDR1 is LGHDT and CDR2 is YNNKEL (reference sequence). Trimming removed 0 bases at V and 0 bases at J, with 11 bases between. CDR3 sequence: CASSQDGALANYGYTF. DNA of the CDR3: TGTGCCAGCAGCCAAGATGGGGCCCTAGCTAACTATGGCTACACCTTC.

The CDR3 DNA follows: TGTGCCAGCAGCGCTTTGGGAAATATGGGAGTTTTCGGAAACACCATATATTTT. Translation gives CASSALGNMGVFGNTIYF. The J gene is TRBJ1-3, the V gene TRBV9; D gene uncertain. CDR1 SGDLS and CDR2 YYNGEE come from the germline V gene. CDR3 length: 18 amino acids. The V end lost 3 bases, the J end lost 4 bases, and 23 bases lay between the germline ends.

The chain carries TRBV14 and TRBJ1-1; 7 bases align to TRBD1. Germline CDR1 is SGHDN and CDR2 is FVKESK. V lost 5 bases, J lost 6 bases, and 12 bases stayed unmatched. CDR3 length: 15 amino acids. CDR3 protein: CASSKGQPRWAEAFF. CDR3 DNA sequence: TGTGCCAGCAGCAAGGGACAGCCCAGGTGGGCTGAAGCTTTCTTT.

The chain joins TRBV11-3 to TRBJ2-1; D unresolved. V was pared by 1 base and J by 0 bases, with 7 bases between. The CDR3 spans 15 residues. Germline CDR1 SGHNT, CDR2 YENEEA. CDR3 in DNA: TGTGCCAGCAGCTTAGTGTGGAGCTCCTACAATGAGCAGTTCTTC. Residues: CASSLVWSSYNEQFF.

V usage is TRBV30 and J usage is TRBJ1-1; D is uncertain. Germline CDR1 reads GTSNPN; CDR2 reads SVGIG (reference sequence). Between the trimmed V and J ends, which lost 2 bases and 4 bases, there was a span of 11 bases. The CDR3 has 13 residues. CDR3 sequence reads: CAWSITRTTEAFF. As DNA, the CDR3 is TGTGCCTGGAGTATCACACGAACCACTGAAGCTTTCTTT.

V and J are TRBV10-3 and TRBJ1-1; a possible D gene is TRBD1 (6 bases). Deletions cut 10 bases from V and 9 bases from J, with 12 bases between. This CDR3 is 10 amino acids long. In germline, CDR1 is ENHRY, CDR2 SYGVKD. The CDR3 DNA follows: TGTGCCAGCAGGGGAGATAAAGCTTTCTTT. Translating gives CASRGDKAFF.

The V call is TRBV7-3, the J call TRBJ2-2, with 10 bases fitting TRBD1. From germline, CDR1 is SGHTA and CDR2 FQGTGA. CDR3 length: 15 amino acids. With V trimmed by 3 bases and J by 5 bases, 3 bases remained unmatched. CDR3 residues: CASSLTGGNTGELFF. CDR3 nucleotide sequence: TGTGCCAGCAGCTTGACAGGGGGCAATACCGGGGAGCTGTTTTTT.

The genes are TRBV19 and TRBJ1-4; no definite D call. The germline V gene has CDR1 LNHDA and CDR2 SQIVND (reference sequence). Deletions cut 5 bases from V and 4 bases from J, with 11 bases between. This CDR3 is built from 14 residues. The CDR3 DNA sequence: TGTGCCAGTAGTCCCCTTCTTCGTAATGAAAAACTGTTTTTT. Translating gives CASSPLLRNEKLFF.

V is TRBV19 and J is TRBJ2-3; 10 bases match TRBD1. Germline CDR1 LNHDA, CDR2 SQIVND (reference sequence). The CDR3 covers 13 residues. After removal of 6 bases from V and 4 bases from J, the junction contained 1 base not matched to a gene. CDR3 nucleotides: TGTGCCAGTAGCGGGACAGGGGCAGATACGCAGTATTTT. Amino acids: CASSGTGADTQYF.

This clone was observed a handful of times. The gene calls are TRBV30 and TRBJ1-2, with a tentative D call TRBD1 (5 bases). Germline V gene data show CDR1 as GTSNPN and CDR2 as SVGIG (reference sequence). This CDR3 region has 15 residues. The ends were cut back, 3 bases at V and 2 bases at J, with 16 bases in the middle. In nucleotides, the CDR3 is TGTGCCTGGAGCCCAATTCAGGGCATCAACTATGGCTACACCTTC. This codes for CAWSPIQGINYGYTF.

CDR3 residues: CASSLSAGTEAFF. Written as DNA, the CDR3 is TGTGCCAGCAGCTTGTCGGCGGGAACCGAAGCTTTCTTT. This rearrangement joins TRBV5-5 to TRBJ1-1; no definite D call. Germline-derived CDR1 and CDR2 are SGHKS and YYEKEE (reference sequence). CDR3 length: 13 residues. V was clipped by 1 base and J by 8 bases, with 12 bases between them.

The sample holds a few counts of this clone. J is TRBJ1-5 and V is TRBV5-6; D is possibly TRBD1 (5 bases). Trimming removed 5 bases at V and 7 bases at J, with 19 bases between. The CDR3 runs 15 residues. Per the germline V gene, CDR1 is SGHDT and CDR2 is YYEEEE. The DNA of the CDR3 is TGTGCCAGCAGTTATTCCGACAGCAAACGGCAGCCCCAGCATTTT. Residues: CASSYSDSKRQPQHF.

The chain links TRBV18 to TRBJ2-4, with D unclear. CDR3 length: 14 residues. Deletions cut 0 bases from V and 4 bases from J, with 7 bases between. The germline gives CDR1 KGHSH, CDR2 LQKENI. Here the CDR3 reads CASSPPNGKNIQYF. DNA for the CDR3: TGTGCCAGCTCACCACCGAACGGGAAAAACATTCAGTACTTC.

J is TRBJ1-6 and V is TRBV19, with TRBD1 matching 9 bases. Germline lookup yields CDR1 LNHDA and CDR2 SQIVND (reference sequence). The CDR3 contains 15 residues. V shed 6 bases and J 7 bases; nucleotides not matched to a gene: 7. The CDR3 loop is CASRDRGFGNSPLHF. The CDR3, as DNA: TGTGCCAGTAGGGACAGGGGATTCGGGAATTCACCCCTCCACTTT.

This chain links TRBV6-2 or TRBV6-3 with TRBJ2-7, with D maybe TRBD2 (7 bases). Deletions cut 2 bases from V and 3 bases from J, with 14 bases between. This CDR3 is built from 15 residues. Germline V gives CDR1 MNHEY, CDR2 SVGEGT. This CDR3 is CASSYVGGAFYEQYF. The CDR3 DNA reads TGTGCCAGCAGTTACGTGGGGGGGGCCTTCTACGAGCAGTACTTC.